The 26 T cell receptor beta chains below come from one sample, sequenced in a study of T cell responses to AZD1222 COVID-19 vaccine (dated by TCRdb to the early 2020s). The library was built by means of the immunoSEQ multiplex PCR assay. TCRdb mirrors the immuneACCESS table, restricted to in-frame sequences. Some clones are absent from its copies; in checked studies, under half trace to an unresolved V gene, and the reason for the others is unknown. This sample is represented by more than 95,000 clones; 93% of them were singletons. Approximately 5% of the sample is taken by the ten largest. What the time point label conveys for this sample: baseline before first vaccination. The input for sequencing was peripheral blood, taken on day 0 of AZD1222 vaccination. These receptors came from an adult in good health.

The genes are TRBV5-4 and TRBJ2-3; D is unclear. Germline V lookup: CDR1 SGHNT, CDR2 YYREEE (reference sequence). V dropped 0 bases and J dropped 6 bases, with 11 bases sitting between them. There are 14 residues in the CDR3. The CDR3 region is CASSLAFSLDTQYF. The CDR3 coding sequence is TGTGCCAGCAGCTTGGCCTTTAGCCTGGATACGCAGTATTTT.

The rearrangement joins TRBV6-5 to TRBJ1-1; perhaps TRBD1 as D (5 bases). V was cut by 5 bases and J by 3 bases, with 16 bases left in between. The CDR3 contains 15 residues. Germline assignment: CDR1 MNHEY and CDR2 SVGAGI. CDR3 in DNA: TGTGCCAGCAGTCCGCGTATGGTGGGGCACACTGAAGCTTTCTTT. The encoded protein is CASSPRMVGHTEAFF.

The rearrangement uses TRBV4-1 and TRBJ1-5, with D possibly matching TRBD1 (5 bases). Germline V gene data show CDR1 as MGHRA and CDR2 as YSYEKL. V lost 4 bases and J 2 bases, leaving 9 bases between the germline ends. This CDR3 spans 14 amino acids. CDR3 nucleotides: TGCGCCAGCAGCCCCAGGGAGGGCAATCAGCCCCAGCATTTT. Translating it yields CASSPREGNQPQHF.

The chain joins TRBV7-8 to TRBJ2-7, with D maybe TRBD2 (6 bases). The CDR3 sequence is 17 residues long. Trimming shortened V by 5 bases and J by 4 bases, and 24 bases separated the two germline ends. Looked up from germline, CDR1 is SGHVS and CDR2 is FQNEAQ. The CDR3 here is CASSKQPGGGLWYEQYF. The CDR3 DNA sequence: TGTGCCAGCAGCAAACAACCAGGTGGGGGACTCTGGTACGAGCAGTACTTC.

The chain links TRBV6-1 to TRBJ1-4, with a weak D call TRBD1 (5 bases). V lost 3 bases and J lost 2, with 7 bases in between. Germline CDR1 MNHNS, CDR2 SASEGT. This CDR3 is built from 14 residues. The CDR3 reads CASSDRVTNEKLFF. The DNA of the CDR3 is TGTGCCAGCAGTGACAGGGTTACTAATGAAAAACTGTTTTTT.

The chain links TRBV19 to TRBJ2-7, with 11 bases fitting TRBD2. CDR3 size: 14 residues. Per germline, CDR1 LNHDA and CDR2 SQIVND (reference sequence). Losses at the gene ends were 4 bases for V and 4 bases for J; bases not matched to a gene: 3. CDR3 coding DNA: TGTGCCAGTAGTAAGACTAGCGGGACTTACGAGCAGTACTTC. This translates into CASSKTSGTYEQYF.

The chain links TRBV11-3 to TRBJ2-7, with 9 bases that match TRBD2. This CDR3 contains 16 residues. Germline V CDR1 and CDR2: SGHNT, YENEEA. Trimming cost V 5 bases and J 5 bases; bases outside gene matches: 13. CDR3 amino acids: CASSDPLSGRTHEQYF. The CDR3 DNA reads TGTGCCAGCAGCGACCCTTTGAGCGGGAGGACCCACGAGCAGTACTTC. The full variable domain, its missing parts supplied by reference TRBV11-3 and TRBJ2-7, is EAGVVQSPRYKIIEKKQPVAFWCNPISGHNTLYWYLQNLGQGPELLIRYENEEAVDDSQLPKDRFSAERLKGVDSTLKIQPAELGDSAVYLCASSDPLSGRTHEQYFGPGTRLTVT.

The rearrangement joins TRBV21-1 to TRBJ1-4; the table's D call TRBD1 went unverified against the DNA. TRBV21-1 is an annotated pseudogene. The CDR3 covers 12 residues. The CDR3 is CASSGPREKLFF. In nucleotides, the CDR3 is TGTGCCAGCAGCGGCCCCCGAGAAAAACTGTTTTTT.

This clone was observed a single time. The chain has TRBV2 and TRBJ1-4, with unresolved D. V shed 7 bases and J shed 0 bases, with 9 bases lying between them. Germline V gene sequence: CDR1 SNHLY, CDR2 FYNNEI. The length of the CDR3 is 14 residues. In DNA, the CDR3 is TGTGCCAGCACGGTCATTACAACTAATGAAAAACTGTTTTTT. Protein: CASTVITTNEKLFF. Looking up the rest from reference TRBV2 and TRBJ1-4 gives the full variable domain: EPEVTQTPSHQVTQMGQEVILRCVPISNHLYFYWYRQILGQKVEFLVSFYNNEISEKSEIFDDQFSVERPDGSNFTLKIRSTKLEDSAMYFCASTVITTNEKLFFGSGTQLSVL.

This clone appeared once. The same CDR3 arises from other DNA sequences in this sample as well. The chain links TRBV18 to TRBJ1-3; D remains unclear. The germline V gene encodes CDR1 KGHSH and CDR2 LQKENI. The CDR3 spans 13 residues. V was trimmed by 2 bases and J by 1 base, leaving 3 bases between them. CDR3 in DNA: TGTGCCAGCTCACCAGGTTCTGGAAACACCATATATTTT. Protein product: CASSPGSGNTIYF.

V and J are TRBV4-2 and TRBJ1-3; 9 bases align to TRBD1. J gave up 3 bases and V 4 bases, and 7 bases lay outside the gene matches. CDR1 is LGHNA, CDR2 YNFKEQ, per germline. There are 16 residues in the CDR3. The CDR3 DNA sequence: TGTGCCAGCAGCCCCGTCACAGGGGGCGTTGGAAACACCATATATTTT. It encodes CASSPVTGGVGNTIYF.

This chain joins TRBV9 and TRBJ2-2, with D possibly TRBD2 on 7 matching bases. CDR1 SGDLS and CDR2 YYNGEE come from the germline V gene. The CDR3 spans 14 residues. Trimming removed 3 bases at V and 4 bases at J, with 10 bases between. The CDR3 coding sequence is TGTGCCAGCAGCGCTGGGGGGGCCACCGGGGAGCTGTTTTTT. Protein sequence: CASSAGGATGELFF. The whole variable domain, remainder taken from reference TRBV9 and TRBJ2-2, is DSGVTQTPKHLITATGQRVTLRCSPRSGDLSVYWYQQSLDQGLQFLIQYYNGEERAKGNILERFSAQQFPDLHSELNLSSLELGDSALYFCASSAGGATGELFFGEGSRLTVL.

V and J are TRBV6-1 and TRBJ1-2, with TRBD1 as a possible D gene (5 bases). The CDR3 is 15 amino acids. CDR1 MNHNS and CDR2 SASEGT come from the germline V gene. Trimming took off 0 bases at V and 3 bases at J, with 11 bases between the two ends. Written as DNA, the CDR3 is TGTGCCAGCAGTGAAGCACCGGGGACTTACTATGGCTACACCTTC. Its protein is CASSEAPGTYYGYTF.

This chain connects TRBV5-1 to TRBJ1-1; a weak D match, TRBD1 (5 bases). Germline-derived CDR1 and CDR2 are SGHRS and YFSETQ. The CDR3 totals 13 residues. V dropped 9 bases and J dropped 1 base, with 13 bases sitting between them. CDR3 sequence reads: CATSNGGNTEAFF. DNA of the CDR3: TGCGCCACCTCCAACGGGGGGAACACTGAAGCTTTCTTT.

V is TRBV19 and J is TRBJ1-6, with 10 bases that match TRBD1. J lost 8 bases, V lost 7 bases, and 8 bases had no gene match. CDR3 size: 15 residues. Germline loops: CDR1 LNHDA, CDR2 SQIVND (reference sequence). Here the CDR3 reads CASTSSGQGHSPLHF. The CDR3 nucleotides are TGTGCCAGTACCTCCTCGGGACAGGGGCATTCACCCCTCCACTTT.

The J gene is TRBJ1-6, the V gene TRBV4-1; TRBD1 agrees at 11 bases. Germline V lookup: CDR1 MGHRA, CDR2 YSYEKL. The CDR3 spans 16 residues. The J segment lost 6 bases and the V segment lost 5 bases, leaving 6 bases of the junction unmatched. The CDR3 nucleotides read TGCGCCAGCAGCTCGGGACAGGGGGGGTTTAATTCACCCCTCCACTTT. Its translation is CASSSGQGGFNSPLHF.

The chain is built from TRBV19 and TRBJ1-1, with D possibly matching TRBD1 (5 bases). Per germline, CDR1 LNHDA and CDR2 SQIVND (reference sequence). Between the trimmed V and J ends, which lost 6 bases and 10 bases, there was a span of 12 bases. There are 11 residues in the CDR3. CDR3 DNA: TGTGCCAGTAGGGCGGGGGAGGTAGCTTTCTTT. This translates into CASRAGEVAFF.

The chain carries TRBV29-1 and TRBJ2-5, with D perhaps being TRBD1 or TRBD2 (6 bases each). The length of the CDR3 is 12 residues. V lost 7 bases to trimming and J lost 4 bases, with 13 bases between them. CDR1 is SQVTM, CDR2 ANQGSEA, per germline. The CDR3 is CSATQGGETQYF. For the CDR3, the DNA is TGCAGCGCTACACAGGGAGGAGAGACCCAGTACTTC.

The chain carries TRBV5-1 and TRBJ2-3; no clear D gene. CDR3 size: 16 residues. V lost 0 bases and J 3 bases, leaving 14 bases between the germline ends. Germline CDR1 is SGHRS and CDR2 is YFSETQ. CDR3 DNA sequence: TGCGCCAGCAGCTTGGAGGATGGGGTCGTGACAGATACGCAGTATTTT. Translated: CASSLEDGVVTDTQYF.

This clone was observed once. In DNA, the CDR3 is TGCAGTGCTAGTCCAGTAGGGGGTGAAAAACTGTTTTTT. It yields the protein CSASPVGGEKLFF. This chain joins TRBV20-1 and TRBJ1-4; D perhaps matches TRBD1 (6 bases). V shed 3 bases and J shed 7 bases, with 12 bases lying between them. Germline lookup yields CDR1 DFQATT and CDR2 SNEGSKA (reference sequence). The CDR3 contains 13 residues.

The chain employs TRBV7-3 and TRBJ2-1; no firm D call. The length of the CDR3 is 15 residues. Germline V gene data show CDR1 as SGHTA and CDR2 as FQGTGA. Trimming removed 2 bases at V and 0 bases at J, with 8 bases between. The CDR3 spells CASSLFLGSYNEQFF. DNA of the CDR3: TGTGCCAGCAGCTTATTCCTAGGCTCCTACAATGAGCAGTTCTTC.

The chain links TRBV30 to TRBJ2-7, with 8 bases identical to TRBD2. Germline assignment: CDR1 GTSNPN and CDR2 SVGIG (reference sequence). Unmatched junction bases numbered 11, after V lost 3 bases and J lost 1 base. The CDR3 is made up of 16 amino acids. In DNA, the CDR3 is TGTGCCTGGAGCGTCTCCATTACTAGCGGTTCCTACGAGCAGTACTTC. This codes for CAWSVSITSGSYEQYF.

This clone has just one count. The rearrangement joins TRBV28 to TRBJ1-1; 7 bases map to TRBD1. Per the germline V gene, CDR1 is MDHEN and CDR2 is SYDVKM. The J segment lost 10 bases and the V segment lost 5 bases, leaving 7 bases of the junction unmatched. The CDR3 is made up of 12 amino acids. The CDR3 sequence is CASSGRTGLAFF. As DNA, the CDR3 is TGTGCCAGCAGTGGACGGACAGGCCTAGCTTTCTTT.

The rearrangement links TRBV6-5 to TRBJ1-5, with no clear D. The CDR3 extends over 12 amino acids. The germline V gene encodes CDR1 MNHEY and CDR2 SVGAGI. Between the trimmed V and J ends, which lost 8 bases and 4 bases, there was a span of 9 bases. DNA for the CDR3: TGTGCCAGCGCGGGAATTAATCAGCCCCAGCATTTT. Encoded protein: CASAGINQPQHF.

The gene calls are TRBV7-3 and TRBJ1-2, with TRBD1 matching 7 bases. The CDR3 is 15 amino acids. Per germline, CDR1 SGHTA and CDR2 FQGTGA. J gave up 3 bases and V 5 bases, and 9 bases lay outside the gene matches. Here the CDR3 reads CASSKTGGTDYGYTF. The CDR3, as DNA: TGTGCCAGCAGCAAAACGGGTGGGACAGACTATGGCTACACCTTC.

The chain joins TRBV19 to TRBJ2-1; TRBD1 aligns across 10 bases. Germline lookup yields CDR1 LNHDA and CDR2 SQIVND (reference sequence). The trim removed 6 bases at V and 7 bases at J, leaving 9 bases unmatched. The CDR3 sequence is 15 residues long. The CDR3 DNA is TGTGCCAGTAGGGGGGCGGGACAGGGGTTGAATGAGCAGTTCTTC. This gives the protein CASRGAGQGLNEQFF.